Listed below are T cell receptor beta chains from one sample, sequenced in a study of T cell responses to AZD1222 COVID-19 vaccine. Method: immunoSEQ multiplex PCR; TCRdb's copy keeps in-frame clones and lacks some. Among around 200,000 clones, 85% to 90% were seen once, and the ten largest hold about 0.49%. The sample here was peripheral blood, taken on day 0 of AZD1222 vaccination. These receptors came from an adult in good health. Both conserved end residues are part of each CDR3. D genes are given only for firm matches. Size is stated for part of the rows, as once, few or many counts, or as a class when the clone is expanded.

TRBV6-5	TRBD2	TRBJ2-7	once	CASSYASSGGAYEQYF	TGTGCCAGCAGTTACGCCTCTAGCGGGGGGGCATACGAGCAGTACTTC
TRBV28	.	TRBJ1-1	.	CASSRDTTEAFF	TGTGCCAGCAGCCGGGACACGACTGAAGCTTTCTTT
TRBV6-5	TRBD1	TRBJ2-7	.	CASSYRDRGPYEQYF	TGTGCCAGCAGTTACCGGGACAGGGGGCCCTACGAGCAGTACTTC
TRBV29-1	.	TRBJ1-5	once	CSVQGHTDQPQHF	TGCAGCGTCCAGGGTCATACGGATCAGCCCCAGCATTTT
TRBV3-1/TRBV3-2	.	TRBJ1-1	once	CASSQVGAMNTEAFF	TGTGCCAGCAGCCAAGTCGGGGCAATGAACACTGAAGCTTTCTTT
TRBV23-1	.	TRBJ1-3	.	CAQRASGNTIYF	TGCGCCCAACGGGCGTCTGGAAACACCATATATTTT
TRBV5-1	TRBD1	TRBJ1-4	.	CASSLAGTGKEKLFF	TGCGCCAGCAGCTTGGCCGGGACAGGGAAGGAAAAACTGTTTTTT
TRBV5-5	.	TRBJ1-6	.	CASRANRDSSYNSPLHF	TGTGCCAGCAGGGCGAACAGGGATAGCTCCTATAATTCACCCCTCCACTTT
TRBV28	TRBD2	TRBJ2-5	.	CASSFFSGGLQETQYF	TGTGCCAGCAGTTTTTTTAGCGGGGGACTCCAAGAGACCCAGTACTTC
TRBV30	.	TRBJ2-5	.	CAWSVKGGGSGTQYF	TGTGCCTGGAGTGTAAAGGGGGGCGGGTCAGGGACCCAGTACTTC
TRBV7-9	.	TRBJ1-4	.	CASSLEVLSTNEKLFF	TGTGCCAGCAGCTTAGAAGTTCTATCAACTAATGAAAAACTGTTTTTT